This entry lists 5 T cell receptor beta chains sequenced from one sample in a study of blood T cell repertoires in COVID-19. Profiled with immunoSEQ multiplex PCR; TCRdb holds only in-frame clones, not every one. The table records under 100,000 clones, around 86% of them present only once. The sequenced sample was peripheral blood. The receptor set was obtained from a man in his forties or fifties with acute or convalescent COVID-19.

J is TRBJ1-3 and V is TRBV11-2; 9 positions agree with TRBD1. V lost 3 bases and J lost 5; bases outside the gene matches: 5. The CDR3 has 15 amino acids. Germline CDR1 reads SGHAT; CDR2 reads FQNNGV. CDR3 region: CASSFGTGRRNTIYF. As DNA, the CDR3 is TGTGCCAGCAGCTTCGGGACAGGGCGAAGAAACACCATATATTTT.

This clone showed up just once. CDR3 bases: TGTGCCAGCAGTTCGTTCAACAGGGGGGGAGGAGGAAACACCATATATTTT. It encodes CASSSFNRGGGGNTIYF. The rearrangement uses TRBV28 and TRBJ1-3, with 8 bases lining up with TRBD1. Trimming took 4 bases from V and 4 from J; bases not matched to a gene: 12. This CDR3 is 17 amino acids long. The germline gives CDR1 MDHEN, CDR2 SYDVKM.

This clone has at least ten counts. J is TRBJ2-1 and V is TRBV5-1, with 9 bases identical to TRBD1. Unmatched junction bases numbered 3, after V lost 4 bases and J lost 1 base. Germline lookup yields CDR1 SGHRS and CDR2 YFSETQ. The CDR3 extends over 15 amino acids. The CDR3 here is CASSLGQGSYNEQFF. As DNA, the CDR3 is TGCGCCAGCAGCCTAGGACAGGGGTCCTACAATGAGCAGTTCTTC.

The gene calls are TRBV19 and TRBJ1-2; no clear D. The CDR3 consists of 12 residues. Germline CDR1 is LNHDA and CDR2 is SQIVND (reference sequence). Trimming took off 3 bases at V and 8 bases at J, with 10 bases between the two ends. The CDR3 region is CASSIAAGGYTF. CDR3 bases: TGTGCCAGTAGTATTGCCGCGGGCGGCTACACCTTC.

The CDR3 protein is CASSHSQSGSEEAFF. The CDR3 nucleotides are TGTGCCAGTAGCCACTCCCAATCCGGGTCAGAAGAAGCTTTCTTT. This chain uses TRBV19 with TRBJ1-1; no clear D. Between the trimmed V and J ends, which lost 6 bases and 8 bases, there was a span of 22 bases. CDR1 is LNHDA, CDR2 SQIVND, per germline (reference sequence). The CDR3 is 15 residues long. The full variable domain, in which reference TRBV19 and TRBJ1-1 provide the parts outside the CDR3, is DGGITQSPKYLFRKEGQNVTLSCEQNLNHDAMYWYRQDPGQGLRLIYYSQIVNDFQKGDIAEGYSVSREKKESFPLTVTSAQKNPTAFYLCASSHSQSGSEEAFFGQGTRLTVV.